This T cell receptor (beta chain) derives from a study of vaccination and CD4 T cells after COVID-19 (dated by TCRdb to between 2020 and 2023). Looking at the study overall: Every convalescent patient had a positive nasal swab PCR test for SARS-CoV-2, with mild disease in roughly 10 patients and severe disease in one. For stimulating the cultures, overlapping spike peptide pools were used, derived from SARS-CoV-2 as well as from the common cold coronaviruses HCoV-NL63, HCoV-OC43 and HCoV-229E. The convalescent cohort included six males and four females, with two Hispanic individuals, seven Caucasians, two Asians and one multiracial person. Post-COVID blood samples from convalescent patients were collected a median of roughly 100 days after diagnosis, with a range of roughly 30 to 161 days. Post-vaccine blood samples were obtained a median of approximately 74 days after the second vaccine dose, with a range of about 14 to 250 days. Participants got two doses of the Pfizer-BioNTech BNT162b2 vaccine (n=8) or two doses of the Moderna mRNA-1273 vaccine (n=2). In around ten COVID-19 convalescent patients and a few infection-naive healthy vaccine recipients, the spike-specific CD4+ TCR repertoire before mRNA vaccination was compared with the repertoire after mRNA vaccination. Control cultures received a CEFX viral epitope pool as the positive control, an HIV-1 Nef peptide pool as the negative control, or no peptide. Points the paper makes about the study in general: An increase in the median number of SARS-CoV-2-reactive clonotypes from 20 to 25 after infection to 38 after vaccination was observed, but the change was not found to be significant. In convalescent patients, a median roughly 87% of post-vaccine SARS-CoV-2-reactive clones were detected only after vaccination, suggesting vaccine-specific priming. Only a relatively small number of convalescent patients were included in the study, and early timepoints following natural infection were not analyzed. Of the vaccine-specific clones in convalescent patients, 304 of 307, or nearly all, reacted only to SARS-CoV-2 spike and did not cross-react with common cold coronaviruses.

The receptor library was made with PCR. DNA from cultured CD4+ T cells underwent TCR sequencing with the Oncomine TCR Beta short-read assay at the Johns Hopkins FTIC core. The QIAamp micro DNA kit was used to extract genomic DNA from the cultured CD4+ T cells. Oncomine TCR Beta libraries from cultured CD4+ T cells were pooled with unique dual indexes and sequenced on an Illumina iSeq 100. Per the authors' processing: Non-productive sequences were removed, and CDR3s not starting with C, not ending with F or W, or shorter than 7 amino acids were discarded. The MANAFEST web application was used to identify antigen-specific clonotypes by comparing peptide-stimulated wells against reference wells and other culture wells. Positive clones required FDR below 0.05, an odds ratio above 5, and productive frequency above 0.1% in at least two of three replicate wells. A clonotype was classed as cross-reactive if the clonotype showed significant expansion both in SARS-CoV-2 spike wells and in at least one common cold coronavirus spike condition. Levenshtein distances (stringdist) and unrooted phylogenetic trees (ape) in R version 3.6.1 were used to assess CDR3 homology. The public reads were quality trimmed at Q25 with fastp and then assembled into clones with MiXCR by TCRdb, keeping productive beta chains. Entries that share a CDR3 protein sequence are merged under the most common genes and DNA. The authors' filters were not applied to this entry. In all, the sample holds around 7,700 distinct CDR3 sequences, and approximately 70% of those were seen once. The ten largest make up approximately 17% of the sample.

Sequences SGHAT (CDR1) and FQNNGV (CDR2) are obtained from the germline V gene. CDR3 length: 15 amino acids, cysteine to phenylalanine. Only CDR3 DNA is held: 45 bases, read in frame from base 1. Deletion took 4 bases off V and 1 base off J, with a span of 14 bases between the germline ends. The sample's treatment or condition, from its label and the paper: roughly 10-day PBMC culture with coronavirus spike peptide pools or control peptides (ViraFEST assay). The ViraFEST assay was used in the study, in which antigen-specific T cells were expanded with peptide pools and expanded clonotypes were subsequently identified by TCR sequencing. The positive SARS-CoV-2 PCR tests of the convalescent patients were dated from March to December 2020, before the Alpha, Beta and Delta variants emerged in the United States. Each well held fewer than 2.5 million PBMCs cultured with 9 to 10 ug/ml peptide pools in IMDM containing roughly 4.7% human AB serum and approximately 10 IU/ml IL-2. Half of the culture medium was replaced with fresh IL-2-containing medium on days 3 and 7. CD4+ T cells were isolated after roughly 9 days of culture through negative selection using the EasySep CD4+ T cell isolation kit. Ficoll-Paque Plus gradient centrifugation was used to isolate PBMCs from whole blood, and the isolated PBMCs were then either used fresh or cryopreserved at -140C. Each culture condition was generally run in triplicate wells.

Concerning this clonotype itself: Its antigen remains undetermined. Base qualities were left out, and no much larger clone turns up one base away.

Recombination connected TRBV11-2 to TRBJ2-7, with a weak D call of TRBD2 (6 bases match). This clonotype was sampled from a human donor who had recovered from COVID-19. Sequences were obtained from CD4+ T cells from blood, cultured in vitro. The sequenced DNA: TGTGCCAGCAGCTCCTATAAGACTAGTTCCTACGAGCAGTACTTC. Translated, it reads CASSSYKTSSYEQYF.